This T cell receptor beta chain comes out of a study of cytomegalovirus exposure and HLA in healthy donors. The length of the CDR3 is 20 residues. Trimming at V came to 2 bases and at J to 6 bases, leaving 18 bases not matched to a gene. From germline, CDR1 is MNHEY and CDR2 SMNVEV (reference sequence). Study outcomes and limitations: Presence/absence analyses supposed approximately even sequencing depth among donors. Looking again later, the authors saw that most CMV-associated TCR beta chains seemed HLA-restricted. Productive status was seen about 90% or about 30% of the time for most TCR beta V segments in an earlier analysis.

Researchers ran the PCR with 60 Vbeta and 13 Jbeta primers. In the authors' methods: Roughly 11 million of the about 80 million unique TCR beta chains counted in a later analysis were shared. Measured with immunoSEQ multiplex PCR; TCRdb has only the in-frame clones, and not every one. The V and J calls and clone size were taken over from that table, and D and trimming were inferred from the DNA. This repertoire shows roughly 220,000 clones, approximately 68% found once; its top ten account for under 2%. About this clone: What it recognizes is unknown.

The TCR was taken from a woman in her twenties or thirties in good health and CMV-seronegative. Sequencing was done on a sample of PBMCs. The rearrangement joins TRBV27 to TRBJ2-1; 11 bases agree with TRBD2. CDR3 amino acids: CASSLKGELFLAGGRNEQFF. The CDR3 region has the DNA TGTGCCAGCAGTTTAAAAGGCGAACTTTTCTTAGCGGGAGGGCGCAATGAGCAGTTCTTC.